This entry features one TCR beta chain sequence. This clonotype was seen more than once but under ten times. No antigen is known for it. Within one base of it there is no much larger clone, and no base qualities were kept. The library relied on 5' RACE. Sequenced on an Illumina HiSeq 2000. A universal primer binding site was added through template switching, and the final cDNA carried a unique molecular identifier so that TCR cDNA molecules could be counted accurately. First-strand cDNA for TCR alpha and beta chains was synthesized from specific primers in the conserved constant-segment region. To control for contamination, each cDNA library was double barcoded with a SMART-Mk sample barcode plus Illumina barcodes. TruSeq adapter sequences and Illumina sample barcodes were added in two successive PCR steps. TCR alpha and beta cDNA libraries were sequenced on the Illumina HiSeq platform with custom primers. The study's processing was this. MiGEC was used to process raw reads and extract unique molecular identifiers, and MiXCR was used to find CDR3 positions. For each individual, recombination models were inferred using an EM algorithm with the repgenHMM and IGoR tools. Shared clonotypes were analyzed with the tcR package in R, and sharing was normalized by the product of cloneset sizes. To study raw recombination free of thymic and clonal selection effects, out-of-frame nonproductive sequences were analyzed. The public reads were reanalyzed by TCRdb: fastp trimming at Q25, MiXCR alignment, in-frame beta chains only. Every entry covers one CDR3 protein and lists the most common genes and DNA from its rows. The V and J calls, along with clone size, are taken from TCRdb and not from the paper's own processing. This sample has 750,000 to 950,000 distinct CDR3 sequences in its table, and more than 9% of those were observed once. The ten largest clones capture around 1.6% of the sample.

The data stem from a study of identical twins (dated by TCRdb to about 2016). For context, the study as a whole: To test whether fetal clonotypes persist, this study deep-sequenced TCR alpha and beta repertoires from monozygotic twins, from unrelated adults of various ages, and from cord blood. Replicate twin experiments were performed at different times using different library preparation protocols to rule out contamination.

Every donor was a healthy Caucasian. Three pairs of female monozygotic twins, all aged about 18 to 30 years, made up the twin cohort. Peripheral blood mononuclear cells were used as the source from which RNA for TCR libraries was isolated. The CDR3 holds 14 amino acids from the cysteine to the phenylalanine. The CDR3 DNA has 42 bases and is translated from base 1. The junction carries 13 bases between V and J, which are trimmed by 2 bases and 5 bases respectively. CDR1 and CDR2 are read off the germline V gene as MNHEY and SVGEGT. The investigation overall reported the following: Fewer insertions were carried by abundant cord blood beta clonotypes, a similar but weaker trend appeared in young adult naive repertoires, and no such trend appeared in memory repertoires. A weaker excess of twin sharing was found in beta out-of-frame sequences because the signal-to-noise ratio was lowered by fewer shared sequences. Because the same donors could not be followed over many years, the conclusions relied on cross-sectional statistical analysis. Invariant T cells such as MAIT and iNKT could partly confound zero-insertion analyses, although diverse VJ usage argued against such confounding for most clonotypes. In monozygotic twins, recombination models systematically underestimated out-of-frame TCR alpha sharing, but the models matched the sharing seen between unrelated individuals. Out-of-frame TCR alpha sequences shared between twins showed an excess of low generation-probability sequences compared with coincidental sharing between unrelated individuals.

The same data also went into a second study, on yellow fever vaccine responses in identical twins. The second study reports: According to the authors, in identical twins the way T cells responded to vaccination appeared partly convergent and partly personalized. In the study, vaccine-responding T cell clones were precisely tracked in identical twins.

Rearrangement joined TRBV6-2 or TRBV6-3 to TRBJ2-7, and TRBD2 may be the D gene, going by 5 matching bases. The sample taken for sequencing was PBMCs. This sequence originates from a woman younger than 35 in good health. In nucleotide form, the sequence is TGTGCCAGCAGTTACGTCGCGGGTGGGAACGAGCAGTACTTC. This codes for CASSYVAGGNEQYF.